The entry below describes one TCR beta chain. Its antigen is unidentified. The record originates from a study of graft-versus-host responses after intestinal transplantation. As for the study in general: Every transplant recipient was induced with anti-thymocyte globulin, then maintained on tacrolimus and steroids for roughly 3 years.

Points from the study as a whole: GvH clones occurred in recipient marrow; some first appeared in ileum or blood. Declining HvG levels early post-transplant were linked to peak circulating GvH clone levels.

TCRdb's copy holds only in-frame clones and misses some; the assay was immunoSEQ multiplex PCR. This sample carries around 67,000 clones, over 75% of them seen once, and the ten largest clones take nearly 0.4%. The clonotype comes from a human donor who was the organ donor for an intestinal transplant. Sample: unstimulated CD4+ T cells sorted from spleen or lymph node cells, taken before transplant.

The CDR3 nucleotides are TGCGCCAGCAGCTTGGGACTAGCAGAGCAAGAGACCCAGTACTTC. Encoded protein: CASSLGLAEQETQYF. The rearrangement links TRBV5-1 to TRBJ2-5; 7 bases fit TRBD2. Germline V lookup: CDR1 SGHRS, CDR2 YFSETQ. J lost 2 bases, V lost 0 bases, and 4 bases had no gene match. This CDR3 has 15 amino acids.